These 7 T cell receptor beta chains originate from one sample sequenced in a study of blood T cell repertoires in COVID-19. Some clones are missing from TCRdb's copy, which holds only in-frame ones; the method was immunoSEQ multiplex PCR. The profile shows 200,000 to 300,000 clones, roughly 81% of them singletons. Sequencing used peripheral blood. Every receptor here comes from an elderly woman with COVID-19, enrolled during active disease.

The chain links TRBV7-9 to TRBJ1-1; D unresolved. The CDR3 is 10 amino acids. The V gene lost 5 bases and the J gene lost 11 bases, with 9 bases spanning the gap. CDR1 and CDR2 (germline): SEHNR, FQNEAQ (reference sequence). The CDR3 DNA reads as TGTGCCAGCAGCATTCTTGAGGCTTTCTTT. Its translation: CASSILEAFF. Supplemented by reference TRBV7-9 and TRBJ1-1, the full variable domain reads DTGVSQNPRHKITKRGQNVTFRCDPISEHNRLYWYRQTLGQGPEFLTYFQNEAQLEKSRLLSDRFSAERPKGSFSTLEIQRTEQGDSAMYLCASSILEAFFGQGTRLTVV.

The rearrangement uses TRBV2 and TRBJ2-4; maybe TRBD1 (6 bases). The CDR3 loop spans 13 amino acids. V dropped 7 bases and J dropped 3 bases, with 10 bases sitting between them. Germline lookup yields CDR1 SNHLY and CDR2 FYNNEI. CDR3 bases: TGTGCCAGCAACCGGGACAACAAAAACATTCAGTACTTC. This translates into CASNRDNKNIQYF.

This chain uses TRBV4-1 with TRBJ1-2; 7 nucleotides align to TRBD1. Germline V gene lookup returns CDR1 MGHRA and CDR2 YSYEKL. Trimming cost V 3 bases and J 4 bases; bases outside gene matches: 8. The CDR3 sequence is 15 residues long. CDR3 region: CASSHPGQALYGYTF. In DNA, the CDR3 is TGCGCCAGCAGCCACCCCGGACAGGCCCTCTATGGCTACACCTTC.

CDR3: CASSLFAGRGYTF. The CDR3 DNA reads as TGCGCCAGCAGCTTGTTCGCAGGCCGTGGCTACACCTTC. The rearrangement joins TRBV5-1 to TRBJ1-2; D uncertain. This CDR3 is 13 amino acids long. Germline loops: CDR1 SGHRS, CDR2 YFSETQ. V lost 1 base to trimming and J lost 7 bases, with 11 bases between them.

The chain employs TRBV2 and TRBJ2-1, with D maybe TRBD2 (10 bases). The CDR3 extends over 19 amino acids. Trimming removed 4 bases at V and 7 bases at J, with 29 bases between. CDR1 SNHLY and CDR2 FYNNEI come from the germline V gene. DNA of the CDR3: TGTGCCAGCAGTGTAGTGGGACAGGGCCGGCTAGCGGGAGCGAATGAGCAGTTCTTC. Translating gives CASSVVGQGRLAGANEQFF.

The chain is built from TRBV6-5 and TRBJ1-2; D is uncertain. The CDR3 loop spans 14 amino acids. V was pared by 4 bases and J by 5 bases, with 14 bases between. Germline CDR1 MNHEY, CDR2 SVGAGI. The CDR3 DNA sequence: TGTGCCAGCAGTTCCCCACAGAACGGATATGGCTACACCTTC. Translation gives CASSSPQNGYGYTF.

In its sample, this clone was seen a few times. The V call is TRBV18, the J call TRBJ1-5; 8 positions match TRBD1. The germline gives CDR1 KGHSH, CDR2 LQKENI. This CDR3 contains 15 residues. V dropped 5 bases and J dropped 4; count of bases not matched to a gene: 7. In DNA form, the CDR3 reads TGTGCCAGCTCATCCGGGACAGGCTCTAATCAGCCCCAGCATTTT. Its translation: CASSSGTGSNQPQHF.